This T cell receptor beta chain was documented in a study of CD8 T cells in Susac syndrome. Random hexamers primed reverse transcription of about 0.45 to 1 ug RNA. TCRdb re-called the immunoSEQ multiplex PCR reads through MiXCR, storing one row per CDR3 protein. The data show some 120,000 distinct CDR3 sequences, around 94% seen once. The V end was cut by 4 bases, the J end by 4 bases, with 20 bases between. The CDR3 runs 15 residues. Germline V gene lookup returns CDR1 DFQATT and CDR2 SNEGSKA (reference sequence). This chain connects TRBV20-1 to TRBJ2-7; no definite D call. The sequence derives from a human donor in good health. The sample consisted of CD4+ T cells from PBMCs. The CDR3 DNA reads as TGCAGTGCTACCCCCCCGGACGCCCTCGGGTACGAGCAGTACTTC. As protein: CSATPPDALGYEQYF.